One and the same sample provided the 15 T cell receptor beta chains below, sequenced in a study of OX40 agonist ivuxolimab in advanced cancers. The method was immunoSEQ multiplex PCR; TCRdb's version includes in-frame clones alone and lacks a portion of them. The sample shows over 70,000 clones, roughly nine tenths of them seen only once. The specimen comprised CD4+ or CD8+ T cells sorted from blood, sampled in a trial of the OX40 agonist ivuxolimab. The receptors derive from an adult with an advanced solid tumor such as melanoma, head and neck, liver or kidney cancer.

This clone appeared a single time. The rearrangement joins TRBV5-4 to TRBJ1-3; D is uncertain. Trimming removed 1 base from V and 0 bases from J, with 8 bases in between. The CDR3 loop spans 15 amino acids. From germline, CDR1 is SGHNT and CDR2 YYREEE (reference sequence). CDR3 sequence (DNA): TGTGCCAGCAGCTTGTTGGGGAGCTCTGGAAACACCATATATTTT. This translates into CASSLLGSSGNTIYF.

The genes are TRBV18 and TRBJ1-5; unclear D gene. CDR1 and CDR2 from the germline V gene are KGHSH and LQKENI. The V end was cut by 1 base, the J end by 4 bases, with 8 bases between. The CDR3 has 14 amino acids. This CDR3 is CASSPQGLNQPQHF. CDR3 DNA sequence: TGTGCCAGCTCACCACAGGGATTGAATCAGCCCCAGCATTTT.

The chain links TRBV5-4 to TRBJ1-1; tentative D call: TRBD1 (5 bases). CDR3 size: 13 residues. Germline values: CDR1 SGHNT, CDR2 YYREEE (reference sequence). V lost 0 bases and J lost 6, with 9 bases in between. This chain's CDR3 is CASSLGQRAEAFF. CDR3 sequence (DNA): TGTGCCAGCAGCTTGGGACAGAGGGCTGAAGCTTTCTTT. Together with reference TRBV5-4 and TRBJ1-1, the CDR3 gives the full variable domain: ETGVTQSPTHLIKTRGQQVTLRCSSQSGHNTVSWYQQALGQGPQFIFQYYREEENGRGNFPPRFSGLQFPNYSSELNVNALELDDSALYLCASSLGQRAEAFFGQGTRLTVV.

In DNA, the CDR3 is TGTGCCTGGAGTGCCGCCGGCGGGCTAGTTCAAGAGACCCAGTACTTC. This sequence encodes CAWSAAGGLVQETQYF. The gene calls are TRBV30 and TRBJ2-5; a possible D gene is TRBD2 (5 bases). The CDR3 totals 16 residues. Germline V lookup: CDR1 GTSNPN, CDR2 SVGIG (reference sequence). V dropped 1 base and J dropped 2 bases, with 17 bases sitting between them.

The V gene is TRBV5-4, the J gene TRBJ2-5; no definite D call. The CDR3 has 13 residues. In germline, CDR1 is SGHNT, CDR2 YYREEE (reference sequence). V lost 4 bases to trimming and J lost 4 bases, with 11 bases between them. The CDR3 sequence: CASSRDTVETQYF. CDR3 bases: TGTGCCAGCAGCCGCGACACGGTAGAGACCCAGTACTTC.

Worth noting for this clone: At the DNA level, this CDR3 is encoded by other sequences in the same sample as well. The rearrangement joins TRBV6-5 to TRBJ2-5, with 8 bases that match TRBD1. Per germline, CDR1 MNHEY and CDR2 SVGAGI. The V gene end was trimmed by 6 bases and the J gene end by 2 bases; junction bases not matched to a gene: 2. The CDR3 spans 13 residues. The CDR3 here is CASSRDRQETQYF. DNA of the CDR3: TGTGCCAGCAGCCGGGACAGGCAAGAGACCCAGTACTTC.

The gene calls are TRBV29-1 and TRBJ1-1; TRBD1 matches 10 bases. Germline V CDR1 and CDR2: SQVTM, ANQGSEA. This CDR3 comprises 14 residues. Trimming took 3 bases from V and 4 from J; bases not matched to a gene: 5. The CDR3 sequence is CSVERQGAVTEAFF. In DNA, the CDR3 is TGCAGCGTTGAGAGACAGGGGGCCGTCACTGAAGCTTTCTTT.

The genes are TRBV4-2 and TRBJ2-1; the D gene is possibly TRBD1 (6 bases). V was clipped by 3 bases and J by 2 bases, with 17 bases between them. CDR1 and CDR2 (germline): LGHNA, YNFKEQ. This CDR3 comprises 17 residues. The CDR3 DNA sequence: TGTGCCAGCAGCCAGCCATCTGCAGGGGACACCTACAATGAGCAGTTCTTC. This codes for CASSQPSAGDTYNEQFF.

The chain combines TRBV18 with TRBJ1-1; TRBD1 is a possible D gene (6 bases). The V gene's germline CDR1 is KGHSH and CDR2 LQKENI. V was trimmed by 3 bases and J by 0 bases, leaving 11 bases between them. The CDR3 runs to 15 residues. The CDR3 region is CASSPLEGVNTEAFF. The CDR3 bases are TGTGCCAGCTCACCGTTGGAGGGGGTGAACACTGAAGCTTTCTTT. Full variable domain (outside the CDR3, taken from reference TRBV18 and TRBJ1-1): NAGVMQNPRHLVRRRGQEARLRCSPMKGHSHVYWYRQLPEEGLKFMVYLQKENIIDESGMPKERFSAEFPKEGPSILRIQQVVRGDSAAYFCASSPLEGVNTEAFFGQGTRLTVV.

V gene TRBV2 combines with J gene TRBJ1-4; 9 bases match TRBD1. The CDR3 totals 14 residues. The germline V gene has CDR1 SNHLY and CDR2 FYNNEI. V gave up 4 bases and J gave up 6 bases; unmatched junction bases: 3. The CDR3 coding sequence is TGTGCCAGCAGTGGGGACAGGGATGATGAAAAACTGTTTTTT. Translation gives CASSGDRDDEKLFF. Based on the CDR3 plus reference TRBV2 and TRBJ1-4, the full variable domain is EPEVTQTPSHQVTQMGQEVILRCVPISNHLYFYWYRQILGQKVEFLVSFYNNEISEKSEIFDDQFSVERPDGSNFTLKIRSTKLEDSAMYFCASSGDRDDEKLFFGSGTQLSVL.

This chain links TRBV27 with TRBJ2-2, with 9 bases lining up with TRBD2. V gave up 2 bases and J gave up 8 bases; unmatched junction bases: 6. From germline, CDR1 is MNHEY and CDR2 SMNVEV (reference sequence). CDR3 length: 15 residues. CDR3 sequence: CASSLMASGKGELFF. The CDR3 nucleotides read TGTGCCAGCAGTTTAATGGCTAGCGGGAAAGGGGAGCTGTTTTTT.

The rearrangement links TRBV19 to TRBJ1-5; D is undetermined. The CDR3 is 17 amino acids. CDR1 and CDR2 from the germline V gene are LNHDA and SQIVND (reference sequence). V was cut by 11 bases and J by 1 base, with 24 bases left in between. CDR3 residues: CACRTGGGTWSNQPQHF. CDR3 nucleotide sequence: TGTGCCTGCCGAACGGGAGGTGGAACGTGGAGCAATCAGCCCCAGCATTTT.

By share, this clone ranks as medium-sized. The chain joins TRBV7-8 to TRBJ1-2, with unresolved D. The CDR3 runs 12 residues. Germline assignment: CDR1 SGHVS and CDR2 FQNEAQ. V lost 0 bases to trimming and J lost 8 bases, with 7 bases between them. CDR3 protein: CASSLAGGGYTF. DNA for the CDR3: TGTGCCAGCAGCTTAGCGGGCGGAGGCTACACCTTC.

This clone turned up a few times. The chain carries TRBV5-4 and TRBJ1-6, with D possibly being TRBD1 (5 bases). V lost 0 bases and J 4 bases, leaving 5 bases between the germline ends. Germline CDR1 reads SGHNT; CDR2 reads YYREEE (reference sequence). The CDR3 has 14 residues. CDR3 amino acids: CASSLGQYNSPLHF. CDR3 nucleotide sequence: TGTGCCAGCAGCTTGGGACAGTATAATTCACCCCTCCACTTT.

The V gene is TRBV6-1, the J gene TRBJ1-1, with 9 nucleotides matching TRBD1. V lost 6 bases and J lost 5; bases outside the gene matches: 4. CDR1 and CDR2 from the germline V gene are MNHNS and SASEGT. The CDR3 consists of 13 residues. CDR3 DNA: TGTGCCAGCAGGTGGACAGGGGATACTGAAGCTTTCTTT. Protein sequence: CASRWTGDTEAFF.